A selection of T cell receptor beta chains follows, all from one sample in a study of cytomegalovirus exposure and HLA in healthy donors. Method: immunoSEQ multiplex PCR; TCRdb's copy keeps in-frame clones and lacks some. The table lists 150,000 to 200,000 clones, around 86% of them singletons. The sample was PBMCs. The receptor source for this set is a man between 18 and 35 years old in good health and CMV-seropositive. The CDR3 runs from the conserved cysteine through the conserved F or W. Fields, in order: clone size, D gene, V gene, CDR3 length, J gene, CDR3 protein, CDR3 DNA. D genes are given only for firm matches. Only part of the rows carry a size: once, few, many, or a class if the clone is expanded.

>-|TRBD2|TRBV6-6|15|TRBJ2-1
CASIPTAGGGNEQFF
TGTGCCAGCATTCCGACAGCGGGAGGGGGCAATGAGCAGTTCTTC
>once|-|TRBV11-2|15|TRBJ2-7
CASSLDGQYQNEQYF
TGTGCCAGCAGCTTAGATGGCCAATACCAAAACGAGCAGTACTTC
>-|TRBD2|TRBV9|14|TRBJ2-1
CASSVAGGKNEQFF
TGTGCCAGCAGCGTAGCGGGAGGTAAGAATGAGCAGTTCTTC
>-|TRBD1|TRBV15|15|TRBJ1-2
CATSRHAGDSYGYTF
TGTGCCACCAGCAGGCACGCTGGGGACAGCTATGGCTACACCTTC
>-|TRBD2|TRBV6-1|18|TRBJ2-7
CASSEFETSGGVIYEQYF
TGTGCCAGCAGTGAATTCGAGACTAGCGGGGGAGTTATTTACGAGCAGTACTTC
>-|TRBD2|TRBV5-4|14|TRBJ2-7
CASHTRLAGDEQYF
TGTGCCAGCCATACACGGCTAGCGGGAGATGAGCAGTACTTC
>-|-|TRBV2|16|TRBJ2-2
CASSELAGANTGELFF
TGTGCCAGCAGTGAACTGGCGGGGGCCAACACCGGGGAGCTGTTTTTT
>many|-|TRBV4-3|15|TRBJ2-2
CASSQDGSSTGELFF
TGCGCCAGCAGCCAAGATGGCTCCTCCACCGGGGAGCTGTTTTTT
>-|TRBD1|TRBV9|17|TRBJ1-4
CASSASGTGVVGEKLFF
TGTGCCAGCAGCGCCAGCGGGACAGGGGTTGTTGGTGAAAAACTGTTTTTT
>-|-|TRBV7-2|14|TRBJ2-1
CASSAYFQGGEQFF
TGTGCCAGCAGCGCGTATTTCCAGGGGGGTGAGCAGTTCTTC
>-|TRBD2|TRBV14|15|TRBJ2-7
CASSQGLATTYEQYF
TGTGCCAGCAGCCAAGGACTAGCCACAACCTACGAGCAGTACTTC
>-|TRBD2|TRBV6-5|15|TRBJ2-3
CASSYSGGNTDTQYF
TGTGCCAGCAGTTACTCGGGGGGGAACACAGATACGCAGTATTTT
>few|-|TRBV21-1|9|TRBJ1-1
CASSHRQHF
TGTGCCAGCAGCCACAGACAGCACTTT
>once|-|TRBV4-1|17|TRBJ2-6
CASSQAPPGRGANVLTF
TGCGCCAGCAGCCAAGCCCCGCCTGGGCGCGGGGCCAACGTCCTGACTTTC
>-|TRBD2|TRBV4-3|17|TRBJ2-1
CASSRFGFGGRTREQFF
TGCGCCAGCAGCCGATTTGGCTTTGGCGGGAGGACCCGGGAGCAGTTCTTC
>once|TRBD1|TRBV29-1|15|TRBJ2-1
CSVYPWDRSYNEQFF
TGCAGCGTTTACCCTTGGGACAGAAGCTACAATGAGCAGTTCTTC
>-|-|TRBV7-2|14|TRBJ1-1
CASSLQGSRTEAFF
TGTGCCAGCAGCTTACAGGGGAGTAGGACTGAAGCTTTCTTT